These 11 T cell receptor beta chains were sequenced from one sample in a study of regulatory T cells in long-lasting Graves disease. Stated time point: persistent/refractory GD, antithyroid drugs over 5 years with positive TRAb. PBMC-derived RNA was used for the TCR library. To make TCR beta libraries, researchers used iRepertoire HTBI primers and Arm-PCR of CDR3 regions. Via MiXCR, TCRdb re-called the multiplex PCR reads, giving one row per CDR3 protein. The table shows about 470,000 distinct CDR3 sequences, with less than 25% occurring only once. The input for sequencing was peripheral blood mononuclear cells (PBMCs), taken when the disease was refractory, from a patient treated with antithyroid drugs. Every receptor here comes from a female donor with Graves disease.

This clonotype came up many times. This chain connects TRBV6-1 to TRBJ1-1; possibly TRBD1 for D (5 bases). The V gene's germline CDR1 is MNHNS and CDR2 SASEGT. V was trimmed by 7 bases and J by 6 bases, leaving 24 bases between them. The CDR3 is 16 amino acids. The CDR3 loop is CASIAGGRGAGAEAFF. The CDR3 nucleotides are TGTGCCAGCATCGCCGGGGGGAGAGGGGCCGGGGCTGAAGCTTTCTTT.

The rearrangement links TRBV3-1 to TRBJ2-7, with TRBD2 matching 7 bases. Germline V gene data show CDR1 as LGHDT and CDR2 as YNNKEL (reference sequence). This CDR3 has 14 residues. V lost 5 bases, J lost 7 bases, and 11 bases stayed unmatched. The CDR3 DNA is TGTGCCAGCAGCATCAGGGTCTGGGGAGGGGAGCAGTACTTC. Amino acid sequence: CASSIRVWGGEQYF.

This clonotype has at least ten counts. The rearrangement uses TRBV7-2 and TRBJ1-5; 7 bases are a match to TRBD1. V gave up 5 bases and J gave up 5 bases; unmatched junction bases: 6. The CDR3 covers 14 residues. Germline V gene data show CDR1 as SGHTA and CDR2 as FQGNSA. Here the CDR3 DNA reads TGTGCCAGCAGCCAGGGACAGTGGGATCAGCCCCAGCATTTT. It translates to CASSQGQWDQPQHF.

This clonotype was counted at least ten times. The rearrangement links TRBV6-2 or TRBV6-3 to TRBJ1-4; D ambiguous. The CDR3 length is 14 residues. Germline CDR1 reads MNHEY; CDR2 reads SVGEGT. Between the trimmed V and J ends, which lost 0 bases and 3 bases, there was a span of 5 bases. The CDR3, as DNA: TGTGCCAGCAGTTACTCGGCCGCTAATGAAAAACTGTTTTTT. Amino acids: CASSYSAANEKLFF.

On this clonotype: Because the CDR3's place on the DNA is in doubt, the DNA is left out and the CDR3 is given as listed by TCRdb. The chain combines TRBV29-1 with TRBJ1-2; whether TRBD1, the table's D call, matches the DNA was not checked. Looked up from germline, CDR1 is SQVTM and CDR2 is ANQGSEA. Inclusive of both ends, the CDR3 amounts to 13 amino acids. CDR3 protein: CSVASGTYYGHTF.

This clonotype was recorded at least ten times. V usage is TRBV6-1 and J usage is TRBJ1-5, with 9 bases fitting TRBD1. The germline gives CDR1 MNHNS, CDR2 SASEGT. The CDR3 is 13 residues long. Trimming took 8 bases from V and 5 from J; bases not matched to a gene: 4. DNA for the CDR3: TGTGCCAGCCGAAGACAGGGGGATCAGCCCCAGCATTTT. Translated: CASRRQGDQPQHF.

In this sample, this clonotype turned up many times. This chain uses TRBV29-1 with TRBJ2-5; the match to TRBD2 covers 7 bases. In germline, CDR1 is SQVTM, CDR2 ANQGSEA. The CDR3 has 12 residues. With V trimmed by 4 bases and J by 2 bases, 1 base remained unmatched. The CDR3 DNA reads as TGCAGCGTTGTGGGACTACAAGAGACCCAGTACTTC. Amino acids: CSVVGLQETQYF.

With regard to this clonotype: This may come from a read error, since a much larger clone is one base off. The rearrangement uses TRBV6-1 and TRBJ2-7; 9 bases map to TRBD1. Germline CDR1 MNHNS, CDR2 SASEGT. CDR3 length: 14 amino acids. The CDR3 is CASNSGTGTYEQHF. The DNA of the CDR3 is TGTGCCAGCAACTCCGGGACAGGGACCTACGAGCAGCACTTC.

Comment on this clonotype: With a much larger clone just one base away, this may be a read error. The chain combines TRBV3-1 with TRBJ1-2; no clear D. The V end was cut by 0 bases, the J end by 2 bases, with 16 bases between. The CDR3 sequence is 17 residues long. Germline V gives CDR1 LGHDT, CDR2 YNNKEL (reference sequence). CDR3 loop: CASSQEVNSGPNYGYTF. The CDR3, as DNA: TGTGCCAGCAGCCAAGAGGTTAACAGTGGGCCAAACTATGGCTACACCTTC.

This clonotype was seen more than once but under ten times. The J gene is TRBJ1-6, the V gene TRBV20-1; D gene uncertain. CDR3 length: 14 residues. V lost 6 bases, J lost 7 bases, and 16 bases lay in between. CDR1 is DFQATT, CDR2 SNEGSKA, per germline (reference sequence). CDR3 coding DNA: TGCAGTGCGGGCCGGTCAGCGGCGAATTCACCCCTCCACTTT. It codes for CSAGRSAANSPLHF.

CDR3 DNA: TGTGCCAGCAGTTACTCGATTCCGCGCGGGACGAGGGTACGCGAGCAGTACTTC. Residues: CASSYSIPRGTRVREQYF. The V call is TRBV6-6, the J call TRBJ2-7, with TRBD2 as a possible D gene (6 bases). CDR1 and CDR2 from the germline V gene are MNHNY and SVGAGI (reference sequence). V was pared by 0 bases and J by 6 bases, with 24 bases between. The length of the CDR3 is 18 residues.